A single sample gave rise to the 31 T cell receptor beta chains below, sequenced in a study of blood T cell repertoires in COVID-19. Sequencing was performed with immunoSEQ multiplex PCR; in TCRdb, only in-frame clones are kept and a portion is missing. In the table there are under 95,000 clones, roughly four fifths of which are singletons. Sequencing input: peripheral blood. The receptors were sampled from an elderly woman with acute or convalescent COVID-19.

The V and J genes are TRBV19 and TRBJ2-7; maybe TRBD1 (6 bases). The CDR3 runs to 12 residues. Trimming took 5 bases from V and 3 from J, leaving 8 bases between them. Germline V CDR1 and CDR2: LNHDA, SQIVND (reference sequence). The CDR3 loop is CASSQQGYEQYF. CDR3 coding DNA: TGTGCCAGTAGTCAACAGGGCTACGAGCAGTACTTC.

The CDR3 region has the DNA TGTGCCAGCTCACCAATGGGGACAGGGGCATACTACGAGCAGTACTTC. The encoded protein is CASSPMGTGAYYEQYF. This chain joins TRBV18 and TRBJ2-7, with 10 bases matching TRBD1. Germline CDR1 is KGHSH and CDR2 is LQKENI. V lost 2 bases and J lost 3; bases outside the gene matches: 7. This CDR3 is built from 16 residues. Combining the CDR3 with reference TRBV18 and TRBJ2-7 gives the whole variable domain NAGVMQNPRHLVRRRGQEARLRCSPMKGHSHVYWYRQLPEEGLKFMVYLQKENIIDESGMPKERFSAEFPKEGPSILRIQQVVRGDSAAYFCASSPMGTGAYYEQYFGPGTRLTVT.

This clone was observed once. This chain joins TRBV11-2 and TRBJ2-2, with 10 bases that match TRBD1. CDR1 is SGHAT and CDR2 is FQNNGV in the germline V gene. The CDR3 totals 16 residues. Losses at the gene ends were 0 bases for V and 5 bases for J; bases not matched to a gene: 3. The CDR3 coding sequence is TGTGCCAGCAGCTTAGATCGGGGACAGGGGACCGGGGAGCTGTTTTTT. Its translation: CASSLDRGQGTGELFF.

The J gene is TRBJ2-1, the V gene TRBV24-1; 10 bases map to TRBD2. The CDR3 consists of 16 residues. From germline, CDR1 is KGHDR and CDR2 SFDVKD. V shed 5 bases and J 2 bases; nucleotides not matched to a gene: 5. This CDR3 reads CATSAPGTSAYNEQFF. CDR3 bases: TGTGCCACCAGTGCACCGGGGACTAGCGCCTACAATGAGCAGTTCTTC.

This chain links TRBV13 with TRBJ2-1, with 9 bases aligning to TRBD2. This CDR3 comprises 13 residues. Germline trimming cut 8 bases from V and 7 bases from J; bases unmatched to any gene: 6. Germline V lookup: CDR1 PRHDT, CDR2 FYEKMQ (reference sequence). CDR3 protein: CASVGSGSNEQFF. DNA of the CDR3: TGTGCCAGCGTGGGTAGCGGGAGTAATGAGCAGTTCTTC.

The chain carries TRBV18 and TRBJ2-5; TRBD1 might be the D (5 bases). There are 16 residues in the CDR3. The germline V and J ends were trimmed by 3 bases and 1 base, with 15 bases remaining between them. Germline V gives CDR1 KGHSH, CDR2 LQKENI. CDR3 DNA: TGTGCCAGCTCACCTACTGTCCCGGACACCCAAGAGACCCAGTACTTC. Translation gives CASSPTVPDTQETQYF.

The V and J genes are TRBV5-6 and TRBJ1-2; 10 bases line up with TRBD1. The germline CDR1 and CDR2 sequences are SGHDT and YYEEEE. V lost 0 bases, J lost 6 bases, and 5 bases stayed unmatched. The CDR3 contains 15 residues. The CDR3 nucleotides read TGTGCCAGCAGCTTGGAGGGGACAGGGGTCAATGGCTACACCTTC. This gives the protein CASSLEGTGVNGYTF.

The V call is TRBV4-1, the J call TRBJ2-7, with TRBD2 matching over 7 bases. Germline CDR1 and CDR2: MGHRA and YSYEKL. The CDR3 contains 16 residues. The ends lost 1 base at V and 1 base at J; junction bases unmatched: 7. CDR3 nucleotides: TGCGCCAGCAGCCAAGCACAGCGGGGATCGTCCTACGAGCAGTACTTC. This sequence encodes CASSQAQRGSSYEQYF.

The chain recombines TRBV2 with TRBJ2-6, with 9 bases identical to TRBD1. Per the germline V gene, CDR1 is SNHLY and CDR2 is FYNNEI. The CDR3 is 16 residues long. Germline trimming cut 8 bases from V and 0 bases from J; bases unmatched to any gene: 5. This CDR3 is CASVQGALSGANVLTF. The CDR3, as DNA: TGTGCCAGCGTACAGGGGGCTCTCTCTGGGGCCAACGTCCTGACTTTC.

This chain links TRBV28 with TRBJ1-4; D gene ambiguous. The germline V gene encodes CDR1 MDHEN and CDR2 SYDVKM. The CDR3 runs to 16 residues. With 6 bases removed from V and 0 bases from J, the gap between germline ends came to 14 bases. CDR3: CASSPLGFPTNEKLFF. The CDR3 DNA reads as TGTGCCAGCAGCCCACTGGGCTTCCCAACTAATGAAAAACTGTTTTTT.

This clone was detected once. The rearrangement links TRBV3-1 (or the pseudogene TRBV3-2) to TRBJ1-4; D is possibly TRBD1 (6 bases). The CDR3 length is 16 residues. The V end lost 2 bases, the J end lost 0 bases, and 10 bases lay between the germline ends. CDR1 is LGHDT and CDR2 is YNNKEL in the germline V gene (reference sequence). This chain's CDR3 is CASSQLWDTTNEKLFF. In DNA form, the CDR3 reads TGTGCCAGCAGCCAACTTTGGGACACAACTAATGAAAAACTGTTTTTT.

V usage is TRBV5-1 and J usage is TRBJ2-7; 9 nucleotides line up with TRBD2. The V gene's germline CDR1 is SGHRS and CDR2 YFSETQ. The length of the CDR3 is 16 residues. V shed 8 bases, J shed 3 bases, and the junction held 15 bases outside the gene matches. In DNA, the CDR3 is TGCGCCAGTTCCTGGACAGGAGCGGGAGGCTTCTACGAGCAGTACTTC. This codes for CASSWTGAGGFYEQYF.

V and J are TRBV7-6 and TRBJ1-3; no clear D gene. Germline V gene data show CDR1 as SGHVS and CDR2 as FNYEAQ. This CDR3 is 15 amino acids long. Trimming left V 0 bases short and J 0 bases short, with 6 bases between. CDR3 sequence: CASSLAFSSGNTIYF. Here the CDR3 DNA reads TGTGCCAGCAGCTTAGCTTTTAGCTCTGGAAACACCATATATTTT.

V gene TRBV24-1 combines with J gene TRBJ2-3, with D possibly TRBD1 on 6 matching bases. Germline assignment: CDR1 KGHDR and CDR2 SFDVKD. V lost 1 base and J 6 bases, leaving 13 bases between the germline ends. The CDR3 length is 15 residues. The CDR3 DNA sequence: TGTGCCACCAGTGATTTTAGGACAGAAGCTGATACGCAGTATTTT. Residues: CATSDFRTEADTQYF.

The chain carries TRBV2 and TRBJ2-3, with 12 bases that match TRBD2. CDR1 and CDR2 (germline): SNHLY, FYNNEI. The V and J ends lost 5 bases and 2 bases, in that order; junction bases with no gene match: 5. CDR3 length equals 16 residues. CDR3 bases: TGTGCCAGCAGTTCGGGACTAGCGGGTCCCACAGATACGCAGTATTTT. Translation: CASSSGLAGPTDTQYF.

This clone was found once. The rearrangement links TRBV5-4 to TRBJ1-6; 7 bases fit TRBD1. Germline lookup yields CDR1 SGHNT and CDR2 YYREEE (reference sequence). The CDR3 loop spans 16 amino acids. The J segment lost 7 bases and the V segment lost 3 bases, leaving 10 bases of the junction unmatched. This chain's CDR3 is CASSSRVGQQNSPLHF. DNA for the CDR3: TGTGCCAGCAGCTCCCGAGTGGGACAGCAGAATTCACCCCTCCACTTT. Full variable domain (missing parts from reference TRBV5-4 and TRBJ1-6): ETGVTQSPTHLIKTRGQQVTLRCSSQSGHNTVSWYQQALGQGPQFIFQYYREEENGRGNFPPRFSGLQFPNYSSELNVNALELDDSALYLCASSSRVGQQNSPLHFGNGTRLTVT.

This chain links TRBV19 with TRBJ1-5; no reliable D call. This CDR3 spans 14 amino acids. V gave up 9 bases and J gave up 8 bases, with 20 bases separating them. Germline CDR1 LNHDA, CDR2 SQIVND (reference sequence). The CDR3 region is CASADPRLGKPQHF. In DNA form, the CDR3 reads TGTGCCAGCGCCGACCCCCGGCTCGGGAAGCCCCAGCATTTT. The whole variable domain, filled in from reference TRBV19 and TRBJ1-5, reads DGGITQSPKYLFRKEGQNVTLSCEQNLNHDAMYWYRQDPGQGLRLIYYSQIVNDFQKGDIAEGYSVSREKKESFPLTVTSAQKNPTAFYLCASADPRLGKPQHFGDGTRLSIL.

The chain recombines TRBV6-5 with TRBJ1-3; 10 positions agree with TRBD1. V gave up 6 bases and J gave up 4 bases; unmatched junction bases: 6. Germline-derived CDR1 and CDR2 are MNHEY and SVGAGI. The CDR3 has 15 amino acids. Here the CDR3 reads CASSSTGGNGNTIYF. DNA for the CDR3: TGTGCCAGCAGCTCGACAGGGGGCAACGGAAACACCATATATTTT.

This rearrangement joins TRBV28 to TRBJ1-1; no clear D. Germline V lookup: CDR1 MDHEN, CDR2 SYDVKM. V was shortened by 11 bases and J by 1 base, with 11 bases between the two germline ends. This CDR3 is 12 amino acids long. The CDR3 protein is CAANAKNTEAFF. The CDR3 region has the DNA TGTGCCGCCAACGCGAAGAACACTGAAGCTTTCTTT.

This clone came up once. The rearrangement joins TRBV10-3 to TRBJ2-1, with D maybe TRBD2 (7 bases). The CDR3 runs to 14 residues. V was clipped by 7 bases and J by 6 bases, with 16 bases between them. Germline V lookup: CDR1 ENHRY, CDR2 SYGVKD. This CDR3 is CAITGGGEPNEQFF. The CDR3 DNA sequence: TGTGCCATCACCGGCGGGGGCGAACCCAATGAGCAGTTCTTC.

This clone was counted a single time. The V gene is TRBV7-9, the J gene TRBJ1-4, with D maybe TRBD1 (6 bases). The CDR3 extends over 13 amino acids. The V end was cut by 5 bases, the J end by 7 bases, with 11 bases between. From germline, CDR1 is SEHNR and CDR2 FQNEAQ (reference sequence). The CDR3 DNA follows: TGTGCCAGCAGCCTCGGGACACCTGAAAAACTGTTTTTT. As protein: CASSLGTPEKLFF.

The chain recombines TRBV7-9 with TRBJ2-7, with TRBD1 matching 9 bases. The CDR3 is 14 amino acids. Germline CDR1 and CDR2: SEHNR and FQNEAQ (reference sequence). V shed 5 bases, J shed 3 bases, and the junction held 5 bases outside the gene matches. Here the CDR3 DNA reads TGTGCCAGCAGCGGATGGGACAGGGACTACGAGCAGTACTTC. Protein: CASSGWDRDYEQYF.

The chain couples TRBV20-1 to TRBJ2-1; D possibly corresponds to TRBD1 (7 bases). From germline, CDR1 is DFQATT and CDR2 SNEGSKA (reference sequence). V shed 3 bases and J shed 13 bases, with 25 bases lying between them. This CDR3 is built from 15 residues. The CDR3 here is CSASPGTFQGGGQFF. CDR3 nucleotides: TGCAGTGCTAGTCCCGGGACCTTTCAGGGGGGAGGCCAGTTCTTC.

The CDR3, as DNA: TGCGCCAGCAGTCAATCTTATTGGGAGTGGCCTCGGGCCAACGTCCTGACTTTC. Protein sequence: CASSQSYWEWPRANVLTF. The chain is built from TRBV23-1 and TRBJ2-6; perhaps TRBD2 as D (5 bases). TRBV23-1 is designated an ORF whose function remains uncertain. Trimming removed 0 bases from V and 5 bases from J, with 17 bases in between. The CDR3 extends over 18 amino acids.

CDR3 DNA sequence: TGTGCCAGCGGTCTAGCGGGAGGCCCCTCCTACGAGCAGTACTTC. Translation gives CASGLAGGPSYEQYF. The chain has TRBV28 and TRBJ2-7; 11 bases align to TRBD2. Unmatched junction bases numbered 6, after V lost 8 bases and J lost 0 bases. This CDR3 has 15 residues. Germline V CDR1 and CDR2: MDHEN, SYDVKM.

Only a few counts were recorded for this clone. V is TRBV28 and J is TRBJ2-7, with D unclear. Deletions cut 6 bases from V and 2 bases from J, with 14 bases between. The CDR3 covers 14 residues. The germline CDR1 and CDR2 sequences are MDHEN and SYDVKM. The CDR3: CASSPHGTTYEQYF. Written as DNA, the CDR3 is TGTGCCAGCAGCCCGCACGGTACCACCTACGAGCAGTACTTC.

CDR3 DNA: TGCGCCAGCAGTGAGTCCCTAGCGGGGGGATACAATGAGCAGTTCTTC. This encodes CASSESLAGGYNEQFF. The V call is TRBV10-1, the J call TRBJ2-1, with 11 positions matching TRBD2. Germline V CDR1 and CDR2: WNHNN, SYGVQD (reference sequence). The CDR3 has 16 residues. Germline trimming cut 0 bases from V and 4 bases from J; bases unmatched to any gene: 2.

CDR3 sequence: CASSLQTGDRSPLHF. In DNA, the CDR3 is TGCGCCAGCAGCTTGCAAACAGGGGACCGTTCACCCCTCCACTTT. This chain connects TRBV5-1 to TRBJ1-6, with TRBD1 matching over 7 bases. Germline CDR1 is SGHRS and CDR2 is YFSETQ. The CDR3 is 15 residues long. V dropped 1 base and J dropped 9; count of bases not matched to a gene: 7.

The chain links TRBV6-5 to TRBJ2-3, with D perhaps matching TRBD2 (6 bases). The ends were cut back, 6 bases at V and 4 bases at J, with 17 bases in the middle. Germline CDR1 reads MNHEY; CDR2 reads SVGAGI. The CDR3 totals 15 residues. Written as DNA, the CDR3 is TGTGCCAGCAGGAACAGCGGGCCAATCCCAGATACGCAGTATTTT. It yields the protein CASRNSGPIPDTQYF.

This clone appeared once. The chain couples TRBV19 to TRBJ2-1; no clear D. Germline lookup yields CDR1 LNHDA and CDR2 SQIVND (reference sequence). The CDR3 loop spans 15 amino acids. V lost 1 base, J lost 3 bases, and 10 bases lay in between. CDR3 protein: CASSIGAAFYNEQFF. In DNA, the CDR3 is TGTGCCAGTAGTATAGGGGCCGCTTTCTACAATGAGCAGTTCTTC.

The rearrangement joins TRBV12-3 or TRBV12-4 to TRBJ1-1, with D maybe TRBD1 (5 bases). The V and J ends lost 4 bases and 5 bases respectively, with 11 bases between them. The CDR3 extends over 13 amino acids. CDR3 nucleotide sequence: TGTGCCAGCAGTTGGGGGGAGGGGACTGAAGCTTTCTTT. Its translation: CASSWGEGTEAFF.